One and the same sample provided the 9 T cell receptor beta chains below, sequenced in a study of regulatory T cells in long-lasting Graves disease. iRepertoire HTBI primers and Arm-PCR of CDR3 regions built TCR beta libraries. MiXCR was run by TCRdb on the multiplex PCR reads, yielding one entry per CDR3 protein. The data hold 350,000 to 400,000 distinct CDR3 sequences, with 15% to 18% observed a single time. Documented time point: newly diagnosed GD, antithyroid drugs for less than 3 months. The TCR library used RNA extracted from PBMCs. This specimen consisted of peripheral blood mononuclear cells (PBMCs), obtained at new diagnosis, from a patient treated with antithyroid drugs. The receptors derive from a female donor with Graves disease.

There are a few counts of this clonotype. The CDR3 here is CASSQDPGQSSYNSPLHF. The CDR3 bases are TGCGCCAGCAGCCAAGATCCGGGACAAAGCTCCTATAATTCACCCCTCCACTTT. The chain uses TRBV4-1 and TRBJ1-6; D is perhaps TRBD1 (6 bases). The CDR3 has 18 residues. Germline-derived CDR1 and CDR2 are MGHRA and YSYEKL. Between the trimmed V and J ends, which lost 0 bases and 0 bases, there was a span of 12 bases.

This clonotype was seen at least ten times. The chain carries TRBV5-1 and TRBJ1-3; D gene uncertain. V was pared by 0 bases and J by 8 bases, with 18 bases between. Germline lookup yields CDR1 SGHRS and CDR2 YFSETQ. The CDR3 spans 16 residues. CDR3 amino acids: CASSLAYWAPGDTIYF. CDR3 bases: TGCGCCAGCAGCTTGGCCTATTGGGCACCCGGAGACACCATATATTTT.

The chain couples TRBV29-1 to TRBJ2-1, with 10 bases aligning to TRBD2. V was pared by 0 bases and J by 1 base, with 9 bases of the junction left unmatched. Germline assignment: CDR1 SQVTM and CDR2 ANQGSEA. This CDR3 comprises 18 residues. The DNA for the CDR3 is TGCAGCGTTGAAGATCTGGGGCTAGCGGGAGAATCCTACAATGAGCAGTTCTTC. As protein: CSVEDLGLAGESYNEQFF.

The sample holds many counts of this clonotype. This chain connects TRBV20-1 to TRBJ2-1; 9 nucleotides agree with TRBD1. J lost 5 bases, V lost 2 bases, and 7 bases had no gene match. Germline assignment: CDR1 DFQATT and CDR2 SNEGSKA (reference sequence). The CDR3 sequence is 15 residues long. The CDR3 DNA reads as TGCAGTGCTAGACTAGACAGGGGGTTCGACAATGAGCAGTTCTTC. Translation: CSARLDRGFDNEQFF.

This chain uses TRBV6-2 or TRBV6-3 with TRBJ1-6; 8 bases match TRBD1. This CDR3 region has 16 residues. J lost 3 bases, V lost 7 bases, and 8 bases had no gene match. From germline, CDR1 is MNHEY and CDR2 SVGEGT. The CDR3 is CASMNPGGVYNSPLHF. As DNA, the CDR3 is TGTGCCAGCATGAACCCAGGGGGCGTCTATAATTCACCCCTCCACTTT.

The gene calls are TRBV6-1 and TRBJ1-5; 7 bases agree with TRBD1. Germline V gene sequence: CDR1 MNHNS, CDR2 SASEGT. V trimming: 10 bases; J trimming: 5 bases; junction bases outside the gene matches: 8. The CDR3 is 13 residues long. In nucleotides, the CDR3 is TGTGCCATCTCGACAGGGCGGGATCAGCCCCAGCATTTT. Protein sequence: CAISTGRDQPQHF.

Turning to this clonotype: Relative to the germline gene, one junction end is altered; a read error may explain this. This chain links TRBV27 with TRBJ1-5; tentative D call: TRBD1 (5 bases). The CDR3 loop spans 16 amino acids. Germline CDR1 MNHEY, CDR2 SMNVEV (reference sequence). The CDR3 bases are TGTGCCAGCAGTTTATTCGGGGGTGAACGCAATCGGCCCCAGCATTTT. Its translation: CASSLFGGERNRPQHF.

In its sample, this clonotype was seen many times. The V call is TRBV27, the J call TRBJ1-6, with D unclear. The length of the CDR3 is 13 residues. Germline lookup yields CDR1 MNHEY and CDR2 SMNVEV (reference sequence). V was shortened by 0 bases and J by 9 bases, with 6 bases between the two germline ends. CDR3 region: CASSLSWRSPLHF. CDR3 DNA sequence: TGTGCCAGCAGTTTATCGTGGCGTTCACCCCTCCACTTT.

The chain links TRBV10-3 to TRBJ1-3; D is uncertain. Trimming removed 0 bases at V and 4 bases at J, with 10 bases between. CDR1 is ENHRY and CDR2 is SYGVKD in the germline V gene. The CDR3 has 15 amino acids. CDR3: CAISESDLRGNTIYF. Written as DNA, the CDR3 is TGTGCCATCAGTGAGTCCGACCTGAGGGGAAACACCATATATTTT.